These T cell receptor beta chains were read from a single sample in a study of post-analysis software for immune sequencing data. TCRdb used MiXCR to reprocess the PCR reads, holding one entry per CDR3 protein. The sample has 600,000 to 750,000 distinct CDR3 sequences; 59% are singletons. Source material: blood. The origin of the receptors is a girl aged 2 to 10 with multiple sclerosis. Each CDR3 is given with its conserved first and last residue. The order of the fields is J gene, clone size, V gene, D gene, CDR3 DNA, CDR3 protein. D genes are given only for firm matches. Clone size appears in some rows only: once, few, many, or a class for an expanded clone.

j_call: TRBJ1-2; clone_size: NA; v_call: TRBV20-1; d_call: TRBD1; cdr3_nt: TGCAGTGCATCGACAGGGTCGGACTATGGCTACACCTTC; cdr3_aa: CSASTGSDYGYTF
j_call: TRBJ1-2; clone_size: once; v_call: TRBV10-3; d_call: NA; cdr3_nt: TGTGCCATCAGTGAAGGGGAAAGTGTCCGTGGCTACACCTTC; cdr3_aa: CAISEGESVRGYTF
j_call: TRBJ2-4; clone_size: NA; v_call: TRBV9; d_call: NA; cdr3_nt: TGTGCCAGCAGCGCGGCGGGTATGGCGGGAGCCAAAAACATTCAGTACTTC; cdr3_aa: CASSAAGMAGAKNIQYF
j_call: TRBJ1-2; clone_size: NA; v_call: TRBV27; d_call: NA; cdr3_nt: TGTGCCAGCAGTCCAAGGACAGAAGTGATCTATGGCCACACCTTC; cdr3_aa: CASSPRTEVIYGHTF
j_call: TRBJ2-5; clone_size: once; v_call: TRBV15; d_call: TRBD2; cdr3_nt: TGTGCCACCAGCAGAGCCAAACCTAGCGGGAGGCAAGAGACCCAGTACTTC; cdr3_aa: CATSRAKPSGRQETQYF
j_call: TRBJ2-4; clone_size: NA; v_call: TRBV5-1; d_call: TRBD1; cdr3_nt: TGCGCCAGCAGCTTGTGGGGACAGGGAGTGAAGGAGCAGTACTTC; cdr3_aa: CASSLWGQGVKEQYF
j_call: TRBJ1-1; clone_size: few; v_call: TRBV12-3/TRBV12-4; d_call: TRBD1; cdr3_nt: TGTGCCAGCAGTGCTACAGGGGAAGCCACTGAAGCTTTCTTT; cdr3_aa: CASSATGEATEAFF
j_call: TRBJ1-3; clone_size: few; v_call: TRBV4-2; d_call: NA; cdr3_nt: TGTGCCAGCAGCCAAGATCAAGGGAGCCTAGGAAACACCATATATTTT; cdr3_aa: CASSQDQGSLGNTIYF
j_call: TRBJ2-6; clone_size: NA; v_call: TRBV2; d_call: TRBD1; cdr3_nt: TGTGCCAGCAGTCCCGACAGGGTCAACTCTGGGGCCAACGTCCTGACTTTC; cdr3_aa: CASSPDRVNSGANVLTF
j_call: TRBJ1-2; clone_size: NA; v_call: TRBV12-3/TRBV12-4; d_call: TRBD1; cdr3_nt: TGTGCCAGCAGTCCACAGGGGGCTAATGGCTACACCTTC; cdr3_aa: CASSPQGANGYTF
j_call: TRBJ2-7; clone_size: few; v_call: TRBV25-1; d_call: TRBD1; cdr3_nt: TGTGCCAGCAGTACTGGACAGGGGCCCTCCACCTCCTCCGAGCAGTACTTC; cdr3_aa: CASSTGQGPSTSSEQYF
j_call: TRBJ1-1; clone_size: NA; v_call: TRBV7-9; d_call: NA; cdr3_nt: TGTGCCAGCAGCTTTTATCGGGGACCGGGGGCTGAAGCTTTCTTT; cdr3_aa: CASSFYRGPGAEAFF
j_call: TRBJ2-3; clone_size: NA; v_call: TRBV5-1; d_call: TRBD2; cdr3_nt: TGCGCCAGCAGCTTGTTGCGGGAGGCAGATACGCAGTATTTT; cdr3_aa: CASSLLREADTQYF
j_call: TRBJ1-1; clone_size: NA; v_call: TRBV29-1; d_call: NA; cdr3_nt: TGCAGCGTTGAAGAGGGGGAGTGGGGAAACACTGAAGCTTTCTTT; cdr3_aa: CSVEEGEWGNTEAFF